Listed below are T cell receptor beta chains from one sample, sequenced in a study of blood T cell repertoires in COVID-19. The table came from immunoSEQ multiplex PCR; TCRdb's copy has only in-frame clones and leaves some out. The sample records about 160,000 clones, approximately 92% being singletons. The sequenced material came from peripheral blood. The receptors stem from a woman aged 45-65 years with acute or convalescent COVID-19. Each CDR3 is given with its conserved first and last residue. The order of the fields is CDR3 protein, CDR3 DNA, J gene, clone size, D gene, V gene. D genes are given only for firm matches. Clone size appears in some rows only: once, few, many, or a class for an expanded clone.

CDR3aa: CASSPGLAATGELFF
CDR3nt: TGTGCCAGCAGCCCGGGACTAGCGGCCACCGGGGAGCTGTTTTTT
j_gene: TRBJ2-2
abundance: -
d_gene: TRBD2
v_gene: TRBV11-2

CDR3aa: CASRPQQGRSTDTQYF
CDR3nt: TGTGCCAGTAGACCTCAACAGGGGCGTAGCACAGATACGCAGTATTTT
j_gene: TRBJ2-3
abundance: -
d_gene: TRBD1
v_gene: TRBV19

CDR3aa: CASSIGQGNYGYTF
CDR3nt: TGTGCCAGTAGTATTGGGCAGGGGAACTATGGCTACACCTTC
j_gene: TRBJ1-2
abundance: -
d_gene: -
v_gene: TRBV19

CDR3aa: CASSPPNREETQYF
CDR3nt: TGTGCCAGCTCACCACCTAACAGGGAAGAGACCCAGTACTTC
j_gene: TRBJ2-5
abundance: -
d_gene: -
v_gene: TRBV18

CDR3aa: CASSLSGTGWNGYTF
CDR3nt: TGTGCCAGCAGTTTATCTGGGACAGGGTGGAATGGCTACACCTTC
j_gene: TRBJ1-2
abundance: -
d_gene: TRBD1
v_gene: TRBV27

CDR3aa: CASSELRVNTEAFF
CDR3nt: TGTGCCAGCAGTGAATTAAGAGTGAACACTGAAGCTTTCTTT
j_gene: TRBJ1-1
abundance: once
d_gene: -
v_gene: TRBV6-1

CDR3aa: CASSDEGGGGKVAISYEQYF
CDR3nt: TGTGCCAGCAGTGATGAAGGAGGGGGCGGTAAGGTAGCTATCTCCTACGAGCAGTACTTC
j_gene: TRBJ2-7
abundance: -
d_gene: -
v_gene: TRBV2

CDR3aa: CASSSQKDINNEQFF
CDR3nt: TGTGCCAGCAGCTCCCAGAAGGACATTAACAATGAGCAGTTCTTC
j_gene: TRBJ2-1
abundance: -
d_gene: -
v_gene: TRBV7-6

CDR3aa: CASSYYRDSEQYF
CDR3nt: TGTGCCAGCAGTTACTACCGGGACAGTGAGCAGTATTTT
j_gene: TRBJ2-3
abundance: few
d_gene: TRBD1
v_gene: TRBV6-2/TRBV6-3

CDR3aa: CASSLAVRGSYNEQFF
CDR3nt: TGTGCCAGCAGCTTAGCTGTCAGGGGCTCCTACAATGAGCAGTTCTTC
j_gene: TRBJ2-1
abundance: -
d_gene: -
v_gene: TRBV11-1

CDR3aa: CASSQGGPGYTF
CDR3nt: TGTGCCAGCAGCCAAGGGGGGCCTGGCTACACCTTC
j_gene: TRBJ1-2
abundance: -
d_gene: -
v_gene: TRBV3-1/TRBV3-2

CDR3aa: CASSARGRWGGQPQHF
CDR3nt: TGCGCCAGCAGTGCCAGGGGGAGATGGGGTGGGCAGCCCCAGCATTTT
j_gene: TRBJ1-5
abundance: -
d_gene: TRBD1
v_gene: TRBV10-2

CDR3aa: CATSDLTEGADTQYF
CDR3nt: TGTGCCACCAGTGACCTCACGGAGGGCGCAGATACGCAGTATTTT
j_gene: TRBJ2-3
abundance: -
d_gene: -
v_gene: TRBV24-1

CDR3aa: CASSEPVVSDQPQHF
CDR3nt: TGTGCCAGCAGTGAGCCAGTAGTGAGCGATCAGCCCCAGCATTTT
j_gene: TRBJ1-5
abundance: once
d_gene: -
v_gene: TRBV2

CDR3aa: CASSFGERTEAFF
CDR3nt: TGTGCCAGCAGTTTCGGGGAGAGGACTGAAGCTTTCTTT
j_gene: TRBJ1-1
abundance: -
d_gene: -
v_gene: TRBV12-3/TRBV12-4

CDR3aa: CASSFSGQGSYEQYF
CDR3nt: TGTGCCAGCAGCTTCTCGGGACAGGGAAGCTACGAGCAGTACTTC
j_gene: TRBJ2-7
abundance: -
d_gene: TRBD1
v_gene: TRBV25-1

CDR3aa: CSAIDRGDTEAFF
CDR3nt: TGCAGCGCTATTGACAGGGGTGACACTGAAGCTTTCTTT
j_gene: TRBJ1-1
abundance: -
d_gene: TRBD1
v_gene: TRBV29-1

CDR3aa: CASSLVQGDGYTF
CDR3nt: TGTGCCAGCAGCTTAGTACAGGGAGATGGCTACACCTTC
j_gene: TRBJ1-2
abundance: -
d_gene: -
v_gene: TRBV7-9

CDR3aa: CASSFGGFGETQYF
CDR3nt: TGTGCCAGCAGTTTTGGGGGGTTCGGGGAGACCCAGTACTTC
j_gene: TRBJ2-5
abundance: -
d_gene: -
v_gene: TRBV27

CDR3aa: CASSKTGGASNQPQHF
CDR3nt: TGTGCCAGTAGTAAAACAGGGGGCGCGAGCAATCAGCCCCAGCATTTT
j_gene: TRBJ1-5
abundance: -
d_gene: TRBD1
v_gene: TRBV19

CDR3aa: CAWGQYNEQFF
CDR3nt: TGTGCCTGGGGACAGTACAATGAGCAGTTCTTC
j_gene: TRBJ2-1
abundance: -
d_gene: -
v_gene: TRBV30

CDR3aa: CASSGGTLEAFF
CDR3nt: TGTGCCAGCAGTGGGGGGACACTTGAAGCTTTCTTT
j_gene: TRBJ1-1
abundance: few
d_gene: -
v_gene: TRBV25-1

CDR3aa: CASSPGGLYSNQPQHF
CDR3nt: TGTGCCAGCTCACCGGGGGGGCTATATAGCAATCAGCCCCAGCATTTT
j_gene: TRBJ1-5
abundance: -
d_gene: -
v_gene: TRBV18

CDR3aa: CAWSANMGQHVYGYTF
CDR3nt: TGTGCCTGGAGTGCAAACATGGGGCAGCACGTCTATGGCTACACCTTC
j_gene: TRBJ1-2
abundance: -
d_gene: -
v_gene: TRBV30

CDR3aa: CASSLRGGVGELFF
CDR3nt: TGTGCCAGCAGCCTCCGGGGAGGCGTCGGGGAGCTGTTTTTT
j_gene: TRBJ2-2
abundance: -
d_gene: -
v_gene: TRBV7-9

CDR3aa: CASSLRDSSYLDEQFF
CDR3nt: TGCGCCAGCAGTCTTCGGGATAGCAGCTATCTGGATGAGCAGTTCTTC
j_gene: TRBJ2-1
abundance: -
d_gene: -
v_gene: TRBV4-3

CDR3aa: CASSLTSNNEQFF
CDR3nt: TGTGCCAGCAGCTTAACTTCCAACAATGAGCAGTTCTTC
j_gene: TRBJ2-1
abundance: -
d_gene: -
v_gene: TRBV7-3

CDR3aa: CASRIPGNEKLFF
CDR3nt: TGCGCCAGCAGGATACCAGGGAATGAAAAACTGTTTTTT
j_gene: TRBJ1-4
abundance: once
d_gene: -
v_gene: TRBV5-1

CDR3aa: CAIGTSTSGRNYNEQFF
CDR3nt: TGTGCCATCGGTACCTCAACTAGCGGGAGGAATTACAATGAGCAGTTCTTC
j_gene: TRBJ2-1
abundance: -
d_gene: TRBD2
v_gene: TRBV10-3

CDR3aa: CASSPRAGGTTDTQYF
CDR3nt: TGCGCCAGCAGCCCCCGCGCCGGGGGGACCACAGATACGCAGTATTTT
j_gene: TRBJ2-3
abundance: -
d_gene: TRBD2
v_gene: TRBV5-1

CDR3aa: CASGRERAEAFF
CDR3nt: TGTGCTAGTGGTCGAGAGAGAGCTGAAGCTTTCTTT
j_gene: TRBJ1-1
abundance: once
d_gene: -
v_gene: TRBV12-5

CDR3aa: CAWNRAGFRYEQYF
CDR3nt: TGTGCCTGGAACCGGGCGGGTTTTCGGTACGAGCAGTACTTC
j_gene: TRBJ2-7
abundance: -
d_gene: -
v_gene: TRBV30

CDR3aa: CASSESPDTYEQYF
CDR3nt: TGCGCCAGCAGTGAGTCGCCGGACACCTACGAGCAGTACTTC
j_gene: TRBJ2-7
abundance: -
d_gene: -
v_gene: TRBV10-2

CDR3aa: CATSDPGTSFGYTF
CDR3nt: TGTGCCACCAGTGACCCCGGGACTTCGTTTGGCTACACCTTC
j_gene: TRBJ1-2
abundance: once
d_gene: -
v_gene: TRBV24-1

CDR3aa: CASSRNQGVDGYTF
CDR3nt: TGTGCCAGCAGTCGCAATCAGGGGGTTGATGGCTACACCTTC
j_gene: TRBJ1-2
abundance: -
d_gene: TRBD1
v_gene: TRBV7-6

CDR3aa: CASSSDSPGYTF
CDR3nt: TGTGCCAGCAGTTCCGACAGTCCTGGCTACACCTTC
j_gene: TRBJ1-2
abundance: -
d_gene: -
v_gene: TRBV11-2

CDR3aa: CASSEARKYGYTF
CDR3nt: TGTGCCAGCAGTGAAGCGCGAAAATATGGCTACACCTTC
j_gene: TRBJ1-2
abundance: once
d_gene: -
v_gene: TRBV6-1

CDR3aa: CASSKLGRGDQPQHF
CDR3nt: TGTGCCAGCAGCAAACTTGGCAGGGGGGATCAGCCCCAGCATTTT
j_gene: TRBJ1-5
abundance: -
d_gene: TRBD1
v_gene: TRBV5-6

CDR3aa: CASSPGTGGSPLHF
CDR3nt: TGTGCCAGCAGCCCCGGGACAGGGGGATCACCCCTCCACTTT
j_gene: TRBJ1-6
abundance: -
d_gene: TRBD1
v_gene: TRBV7-3

CDR3aa: CSASTGTGAYEQYF
CDR3nt: TGCAGCGCAAGTACCGGGACAGGGGCCTACGAGCAGTACTTC
j_gene: TRBJ2-7
abundance: -
d_gene: TRBD1
v_gene: TRBV29-1

CDR3aa: CASSLTMRAYTF
CDR3nt: TGTGCCAGCAGTTTAACCATGAGGGCTTACACCTTC
j_gene: TRBJ1-2
abundance: -
d_gene: -
v_gene: TRBV28

CDR3aa: CASSLAAGVRGEKLFF
CDR3nt: TGTGCCAGCAGCTTAGCAGCAGGGGTACGCGGTGAAAAACTGTTTTTT
j_gene: TRBJ1-4
abundance: -
d_gene: -
v_gene: TRBV7-9

CDR3aa: CASSTTGRGNYGYTF
CDR3nt: TGTGCCAGCAGCACTACGGGCAGGGGCAACTATGGCTACACCTTC
j_gene: TRBJ1-2
abundance: -
d_gene: -
v_gene: TRBV5-4

CDR3aa: CASSRSGNTIYF
CDR3nt: TGCGCCAGCAGCCGCTCTGGAAACACCATATATTTT
j_gene: TRBJ1-3
abundance: -
d_gene: -
v_gene: TRBV5-1

CDR3aa: CASSLGSQPQHF
CDR3nt: TGTGCCAGCAGCTTGGGCAGTCAGCCCCAGCATTTT
j_gene: TRBJ1-5
abundance: -
d_gene: -
v_gene: TRBV13

CDR3aa: CAWSVFPRLVDGYTF
CDR3nt: TGTGCCTGGAGTGTATTCCCTCGACTAGTTGATGGCTACACCTTC
j_gene: TRBJ1-2
abundance: -
d_gene: -
v_gene: TRBV30

CDR3aa: CASSLGTGGLNEQFF
CDR3nt: TGTGCCAGCAGCTTGGGGACGGGAGGGCTGAATGAGCAGTTCTTC
j_gene: TRBJ2-1
abundance: -
d_gene: TRBD2
v_gene: TRBV5-4

CDR3aa: CASSTSTSGSIGETQYF
CDR3nt: TGTGCCAGCAGTACCTCGACTAGCGGGAGTATCGGAGAGACCCAGTACTTC
j_gene: TRBJ2-5
abundance: -
d_gene: TRBD2
v_gene: TRBV28

CDR3aa: CASSSLAESYQYF
CDR3nt: TGTGCCAGCAGTTCCCTAGCGGAATCGTATCAGTACTTC
j_gene: TRBJ2-7
abundance: -
d_gene: TRBD2
v_gene: TRBV6-5

CDR3aa: CSAGEGAYGYTF
CDR3nt: TGCAGCGCGGGTGAAGGGGCGTATGGCTACACCTTC
j_gene: TRBJ1-2
abundance: -
d_gene: -
v_gene: TRBV29-1

CDR3aa: CASSSTGYGYTF
CDR3nt: TGTGCCAGCAGTTCCACGGGTTATGGCTACACCTTC
j_gene: TRBJ1-2
abundance: -
d_gene: -
v_gene: TRBV27

CDR3aa: CASSLDRGYEQYF
CDR3nt: TGTGCCAGTAGCTTGGATAGGGGATACGAGCAGTACTTC
j_gene: TRBJ2-7
abundance: -
d_gene: -
v_gene: TRBV19